This is a list of T cell receptor beta chains from one sample in a study of T cells in Graves' hyperthyroidism and ophthalmopathy. Using its own MiXCR run on the multiplex PCR reads, TCRdb lists one record per CDR3 protein. The sample gives hundreds of thousands of distinct CDR3 sequences, roughly 15% of which show up once; about 21% is in the top ten. The specimen was blood. These receptors were taken from a woman aged 60-70 years with Graves' ophthalmopathy. Each CDR3 is given with its conserved first and last residue. Fields, in order: V gene, J gene, clone size, D gene, CDR3 DNA, CDR3 protein. D genes are given only for firm matches. Expanded clones get a size class; other rows say once, few or many, or leave the size out.

v_gene: TRBV29-1
j_gene: TRBJ1-1
abundance: once
d_gene: -
CDR3nt: TGCAGCGGGGTCGTGGGGGGAGGTGGCACTGAAGCTTTCTTT
CDR3aa: CSGVVGGGGTEAFF

v_gene: TRBV20-1
j_gene: TRBJ2-3
abundance: many
d_gene: -
CDR3nt: TGCAGTGCTCGAAACACGGACGGAGGGAATACGCAGTATTTT
CDR3aa: CSARNTDGGNTQYF

v_gene: TRBV15
j_gene: TRBJ1-5
abundance: few
d_gene: TRBD1
CDR3nt: TGTGCCACCAGTGGAGACAGGGGGTTTAATCAGCCCCAGCATTTT
CDR3aa: CATSGDRGFNQPQHF

v_gene: TRBV5-1
j_gene: TRBJ2-1
abundance: many
d_gene: TRBD1
CDR3nt: TGCGCCAGCAGCCTGACAGGGGGACGGTACAATGAGCAGTTCTTC
CDR3aa: CASSLTGGRYNEQFF

v_gene: TRBV12-3/TRBV12-4
j_gene: TRBJ2-7
abundance: many
d_gene: TRBD2
CDR3nt: TGTGCCAGCAGTATCACTAGCGGAGGCTACGAGCAGTACTTC
CDR3aa: CASSITSGGYEQYF

v_gene: TRBV20-1
j_gene: TRBJ2-5
abundance: many
d_gene: TRBD1
CDR3nt: TGCAGTGCTAGAGCTCCGGGACAGGGGAGACAGACCCAGTACTTC
CDR3aa: CSARAPGQGRQTQYF

v_gene: TRBV7-2
j_gene: TRBJ2-7
abundance: many
d_gene: -
CDR3nt: TGTGCCAGCAGCTTAGCGGGAGAAGTCGTCGACGAGCAGTACTTC
CDR3aa: CASSLAGEVVDEQYF

v_gene: TRBV3-1
j_gene: TRBJ2-7
abundance: many
d_gene: -
CDR3nt: TGTGCCAGCAGCCAAGAATCTAAGCAGTACTTC
CDR3aa: CASSQESKQYF

v_gene: TRBV19
j_gene: TRBJ2-2
abundance: few
d_gene: TRBD2
CDR3nt: TGTGCCAGTAGTACGAGACTAGCGTCAACCGGGGAGCTGTTTTTT
CDR3aa: CASSTRLASTGELFF

v_gene: TRBV3-1
j_gene: TRBJ1-6
abundance: many
d_gene: -
CDR3nt: TGTGCCAGCAGCTCGACAGCGAATTCACCCCTCCACTTT
CDR3aa: CASSSTANSPLHF

v_gene: TRBV7-2
j_gene: TRBJ2-7
abundance: -
d_gene: -
CDR3nt: TGTGCCAGCAGCTCAACTAGGGCTAGCGCCACCTACGAGCAGTACTTC
CDR3aa: CASSSTRASATYEQYF

v_gene: TRBV11-2
j_gene: TRBJ2-2
abundance: many
d_gene: TRBD2
CDR3nt: TGTGCCAGCAGTCTCATGCGGGGGGAAACCGGGGAGCTGTTTTTT
CDR3aa: CASSLMRGETGELFF

v_gene: TRBV2
j_gene: TRBJ2-5
abundance: few
d_gene: TRBD2
CDR3nt: TGTGCCAGCAGTGAACTAGCGGGAGGGGCCCAAGAGACCCAGTACTTC
CDR3aa: CASSELAGGAQETQYF

v_gene: TRBV6-2/TRBV6-3
j_gene: TRBJ1-6
abundance: few
d_gene: -
CDR3nt: TGTGCCAGCATGCGGGGGGCGAATTCACCCCTCCACTTT
CDR3aa: CASMRGANSPLHF

v_gene: TRBV12-3/TRBV12-4
j_gene: TRBJ1-1
abundance: many
d_gene: -
CDR3nt: TGTGCCAGCAGTTTAAATCCTTCCCCCCGATCTTCTAGGAACACTGAAGCTTTCTTT
CDR3aa: CASSLNPSPRSSRNTEAFF

v_gene: TRBV4-1
j_gene: TRBJ1-2
abundance: many
d_gene: TRBD1
CDR3nt: TGCGCCAGCAGCCAAGGCGGCTCGCCAGGGGGGTTAGGCTATGGCTACACCTTC
CDR3aa: CASSQGGSPGGLGYGYTF

v_gene: TRBV6-1
j_gene: TRBJ2-1
abundance: many
d_gene: -
CDR3nt: TGTGCCAGCAGTGAACGGAGGGGCTCCTACAATGAGCAGTTCTTC
CDR3aa: CASSERRGSYNEQFF

v_gene: TRBV28
j_gene: TRBJ1-2
abundance: -
d_gene: -
CDR3nt: TGTGCCAGCAACCCTGTGAGGCATATACCCTATGGCTACACCTTC
CDR3aa: CASNPVRHIPYGYTF

v_gene: TRBV7-8
j_gene: TRBJ2-3
abundance: few
d_gene: -
CDR3nt: TGTGCCAGCAGCAACCGGGACGGAAACACAGATACGCAGTATTTT
CDR3aa: CASSNRDGNTDTQYF

v_gene: TRBV18
j_gene: TRBJ1-1
abundance: many
d_gene: TRBD1
CDR3nt: TGTGCCAGCTCACCTAAGGGGGCGGACACTGAAGCTTTCTTT
CDR3aa: CASSPKGADTEAFF

v_gene: TRBV7-2
j_gene: TRBJ2-7
abundance: -
d_gene: TRBD2
CDR3nt: TGTACCAGCAGCCCCCATCGGGGGGTTGGCGGACTAGAGGCCTACGAGCAGTACTTC
CDR3aa: CTSSPHRGVGGLEAYEQYF

v_gene: TRBV20-1
j_gene: TRBJ2-3
abundance: many
d_gene: -
CDR3nt: TGCAGTGCTAGAGATTGGGGGAGCACAGATACGCAGTATTTT
CDR3aa: CSARDWGSTDTQYF

v_gene: TRBV19
j_gene: TRBJ2-1
abundance: -
d_gene: TRBD2
CDR3nt: TGTGCCAGTAGTATAATCGATGGAACTAGCGGGAGGGCCGAGCAGTTCTTC
CDR3aa: CASSIIDGTSGRAEQFF

v_gene: TRBV11-2
j_gene: TRBJ2-6
abundance: -
d_gene: TRBD1
CDR3nt: TGTGCCAGCAGCTTACAGGGGGAGTTTCCTGGGGCCAACGTCCTGACTTTC
CDR3aa: CASSLQGEFPGANVLTF

v_gene: TRBV20-1
j_gene: TRBJ2-1
abundance: few
d_gene: -
CDR3nt: TGCTCCCCTCCGGGACAAACCCCCGGGTCTCAGTTCTTC
CDR3aa: CSPPGQTPGSQFF

v_gene: TRBV3-1
j_gene: TRBJ2-2
abundance: many
d_gene: TRBD2
CDR3nt: TGTGCCAGCAGTCCTAGCGGACACACCGGGGAGCTGTTTTTT
CDR3aa: CASSPSGHTGELFF

v_gene: TRBV30
j_gene: TRBJ2-7
abundance: many
d_gene: TRBD2
CDR3nt: TGTGCCTTCGAGACTAGCGGGGGGGACGAGCAGTACTTC
CDR3aa: CAFETSGGDEQYF

v_gene: TRBV13
j_gene: TRBJ1-6
abundance: few
d_gene: -
CDR3nt: TGTGCCAGCAGCTTAAGGGGAGGGGACAATTCACCCCTCCACTTT
CDR3aa: CASSLRGGDNSPLHF

v_gene: TRBV12-3/TRBV12-4
j_gene: TRBJ1-5
abundance: many
d_gene: -
CDR3nt: TGTGCCAGCAGTTTGAAGGACACGTTTCAGCCCCAGCATTTT
CDR3aa: CASSLKDTFQPQHF

v_gene: TRBV10-3
j_gene: TRBJ2-5
abundance: -
d_gene: -
CDR3nt: TGTGCCATCACCCGGACCGAGGGGGAGACCCAGTACTTC
CDR3aa: CAITRTEGETQYF

v_gene: TRBV3-1
j_gene: TRBJ1-3
abundance: many
d_gene: -
CDR3nt: TGTGCCAGCAGCCAACAAAAAACTTGGCCGGAGAACACCATATATTTT
CDR3aa: CASSQQKTWPENTIYF

v_gene: TRBV5-6
j_gene: TRBJ2-7
abundance: few
d_gene: -
CDR3nt: TGTGCCAGCAGCCTACAGGCGGGGCTCTACGAGCAGTACTTC
CDR3aa: CASSLQAGLYEQYF

v_gene: TRBV18
j_gene: TRBJ2-2
abundance: few
d_gene: -
CDR3nt: TGTGCCAGCTCACAGAACGCCGGGGAGCTGTTTTTT
CDR3aa: CASSQNAGELFF

v_gene: TRBV5-1
j_gene: TRBJ2-7
abundance: many
d_gene: TRBD2
CDR3nt: TGCGCCAGCAGCACTGGGGGGACTAGCGGGAGCATCGACGAGCAGTACTTC
CDR3aa: CASSTGGTSGSIDEQYF

v_gene: TRBV28
j_gene: TRBJ2-7
abundance: few
d_gene: TRBD2
CDR3nt: TGTGCCAGCAGTTTATTGGCTAGCGGGAGGGCCTACGAGCAGTACTTC
CDR3aa: CASSLLASGRAYEQYF

v_gene: TRBV6-9
j_gene: TRBJ1-1
abundance: -
d_gene: -
CDR3nt: TGTGCCAGCAGTTTACGGGGGGCGCAGACTGAAGCTTTCTTT
CDR3aa: CASSLRGAQTEAFF

v_gene: TRBV20-1
j_gene: TRBJ2-7
abundance: many
d_gene: TRBD1
CDR3nt: TGCAGTGGGATGACAGGGAATAACTACGAGCAGTACTTC
CDR3aa: CSGMTGNNYEQYF

v_gene: TRBV18
j_gene: TRBJ1-1
abundance: -
d_gene: -
CDR3nt: TGTGCCAGCTCACCGGGCCAGAAGGTGAACACTGAAGCTTTCTTT
CDR3aa: CASSPGQKVNTEAFF

v_gene: TRBV2
j_gene: TRBJ2-3
abundance: many
d_gene: -
CDR3nt: TGTGCCAGCAGCAAGGGAGGGGGCCGCACAGATACGCAGTATTTT
CDR3aa: CASSKGGGRTDTQYF

v_gene: TRBV7-2
j_gene: TRBJ2-3
abundance: many
d_gene: TRBD1
CDR3nt: TGTGCCAGCAGCACCGACAGGGCTGATACGCAGTATTTT
CDR3aa: CASSTDRADTQYF

v_gene: TRBV5-5
j_gene: TRBJ2-3
abundance: many
d_gene: TRBD1
CDR3nt: TGTGCCAGCAGCTTGGCCGTGACGACAGGGGGCGCAGGGAATACGCAGTATTTT
CDR3aa: CASSLAVTTGGAGNTQYF

v_gene: TRBV5-5
j_gene: TRBJ2-7
abundance: many
d_gene: -
CDR3nt: TGTGCCAGCAGCTTGTACGCCTACGAGCAGTACTTC
CDR3aa: CASSLYAYEQYF

v_gene: TRBV7-2
j_gene: TRBJ2-3
abundance: many
d_gene: TRBD2
CDR3nt: TGTGCCAGCAGCTTAGTACCAGCGGGAGGTCCTGCAGATACGCAGTATTTT
CDR3aa: CASSLVPAGGPADTQYF

v_gene: TRBV2
j_gene: TRBJ2-5
abundance: many
d_gene: TRBD1
CDR3nt: TGTGCCAGTGGACAGGGCCAAGAGACCCAGTACTTC
CDR3aa: CASGQGQETQYF

v_gene: TRBV6-1
j_gene: TRBJ2-7
abundance: once
d_gene: TRBD1
CDR3nt: TGTGCCAGCAGCCCACCTCCGGGACAGAGGCGCTACGAGCAGTACTTC
CDR3aa: CASSPPPGQRRYEQYF

v_gene: TRBV20-1
j_gene: TRBJ2-7
abundance: many
d_gene: TRBD2
CDR3nt: TGCAGTGCTAGGAGCGGGAACTCCTACGAGCAGTACTTC
CDR3aa: CSARSGNSYEQYF

v_gene: TRBV24-1
j_gene: TRBJ2-2
abundance: many
d_gene: TRBD2
CDR3nt: TGTGCCACCAGTGACAAGAGAAGGGGACTAGCGGGAGTTCGTCCCGGGGAGCTGTTTTTT
CDR3aa: CATSDKRRGLAGVRPGELFF

v_gene: TRBV7-9
j_gene: TRBJ2-2
abundance: -
d_gene: -
CDR3nt: TGTGCCAGCAGCGAAAGGGGCAGGGCGGGCACCGGGGAGCTGTTTTTT
CDR3aa: CASSERGRAGTGELFF

v_gene: TRBV7-2
j_gene: TRBJ2-3
abundance: many
d_gene: TRBD2
CDR3nt: TGTGCCAGCAGCTCCATAGCGGGAGCGGCAGATACGCAGTATTTT
CDR3aa: CASSSIAGAADTQYF

v_gene: TRBV5-5
j_gene: TRBJ2-1
abundance: few
d_gene: TRBD2
CDR3nt: TGTGCCAGCAGCCACAAAGGACTAGCGGGAGTCACCTACAATGAGCAGTTCTTC
CDR3aa: CASSHKGLAGVTYNEQFF

v_gene: TRBV5-1
j_gene: TRBJ1-2
abundance: -
d_gene: -
CDR3nt: TGCGCCAGCAGCTTGGGGCAGGGGATTAACTATGGCTACACCTTC
CDR3aa: CASSLGQGINYGYTF

v_gene: TRBV11-2
j_gene: TRBJ1-1
abundance: many
d_gene: -
CDR3nt: TGTGCCAGCAGCCGTAGGGGGGGGGAGTACACTGAAGCTTTCTTT
CDR3aa: CASSRRGGEYTEAFF

v_gene: TRBV12-3/TRBV12-4
j_gene: TRBJ2-7
abundance: many
d_gene: -
CDR3nt: TGTGCCAGCACCCGACGGAACGAAATCTACGAGCAGTACTTC
CDR3aa: CASTRRNEIYEQYF

v_gene: TRBV20-1
j_gene: TRBJ1-2
abundance: few
d_gene: TRBD1
CDR3nt: TGCAGTGCCACCGGGACAGGGGGCAGGGGCTACACCTTC
CDR3aa: CSATGTGGRGYTF